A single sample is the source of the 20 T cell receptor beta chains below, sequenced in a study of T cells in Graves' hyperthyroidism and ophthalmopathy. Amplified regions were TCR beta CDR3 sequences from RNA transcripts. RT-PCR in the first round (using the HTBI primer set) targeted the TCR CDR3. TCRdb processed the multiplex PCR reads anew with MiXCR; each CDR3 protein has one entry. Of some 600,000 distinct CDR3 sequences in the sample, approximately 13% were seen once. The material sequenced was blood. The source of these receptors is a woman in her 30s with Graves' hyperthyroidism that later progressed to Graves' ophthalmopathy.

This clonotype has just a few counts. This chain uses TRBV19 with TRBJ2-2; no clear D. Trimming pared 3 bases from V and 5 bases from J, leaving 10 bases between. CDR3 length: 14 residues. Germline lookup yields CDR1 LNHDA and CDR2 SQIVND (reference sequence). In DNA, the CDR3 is TGTGCCAGTAGTATCGCTGTGTTGACCGGGGAGCTGTTTTTT. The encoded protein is CASSIAVLTGELFF.

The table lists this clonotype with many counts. Here the CDR3 DNA reads TGTGCCAGCAGCTTAGCCCCGGACAGGGCTGGCTATAATTCACCCCTCCACTTT. It specifies CASSLAPDRAGYNSPLHF. V usage is TRBV7-2 and J usage is TRBJ1-6, with 8 positions matching TRBD1. The J segment lost 3 bases and the V segment lost 0 bases, leaving 7 bases of the junction unmatched. In germline, CDR1 is SGHTA, CDR2 FQGNSA. CDR3 length equals 18 residues.

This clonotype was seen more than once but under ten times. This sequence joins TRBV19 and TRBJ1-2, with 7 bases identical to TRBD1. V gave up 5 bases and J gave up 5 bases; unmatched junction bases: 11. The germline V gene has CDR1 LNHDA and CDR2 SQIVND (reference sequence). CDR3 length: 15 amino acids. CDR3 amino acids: CASSYTGTVPYGYTF. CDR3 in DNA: TGTGCCAGTAGTTATACCGGGACAGTCCCTTATGGCTACACCTTC.

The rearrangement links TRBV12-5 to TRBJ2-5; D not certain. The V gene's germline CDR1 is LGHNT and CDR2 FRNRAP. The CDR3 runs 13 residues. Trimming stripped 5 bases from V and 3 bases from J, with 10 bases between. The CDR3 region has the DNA TGTGCTAGTGGTCCTAGTGTGGAAGAGACCCAGTACTTC. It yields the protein CASGPSVEETQYF. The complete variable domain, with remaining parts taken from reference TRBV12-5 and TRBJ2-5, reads DARVTQTPRHKVTEMGQEVTMRCQPILGHNTVFWYRQTMMQGLELLAYFRNRAPLDDSGMPKDRFSAEMPDATLATLKIQPSEPRDSAVYFCASGPSVEETQYFGPGTRLLVL.

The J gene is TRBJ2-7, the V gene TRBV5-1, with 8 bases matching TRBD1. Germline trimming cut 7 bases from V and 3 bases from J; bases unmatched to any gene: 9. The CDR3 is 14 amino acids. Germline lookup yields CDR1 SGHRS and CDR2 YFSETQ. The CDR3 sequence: CASRLTGESYEQYF. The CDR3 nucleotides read TGCGCCAGCCGACTGACAGGGGAAAGCTACGAGCAGTACTTC.

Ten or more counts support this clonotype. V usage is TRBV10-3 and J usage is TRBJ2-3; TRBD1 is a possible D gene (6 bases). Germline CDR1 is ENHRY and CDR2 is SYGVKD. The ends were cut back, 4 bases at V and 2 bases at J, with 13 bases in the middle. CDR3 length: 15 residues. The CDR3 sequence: CAISVGGPSTDTQYF. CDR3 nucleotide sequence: TGTGCCATCAGTGTAGGGGGACCCTCCACAGATACGCAGTATTTT.

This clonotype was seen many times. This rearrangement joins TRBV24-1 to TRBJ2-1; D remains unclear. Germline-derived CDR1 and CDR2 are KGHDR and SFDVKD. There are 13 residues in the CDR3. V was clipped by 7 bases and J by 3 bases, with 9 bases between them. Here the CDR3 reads CATSLASYNEQFF. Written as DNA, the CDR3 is TGTGCCACCAGCTTGGCCAGCTACAATGAGCAGTTCTTC.

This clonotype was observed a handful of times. The CDR3 here is CSAHLAGVSKNIQYF. The CDR3 nucleotides are TGCAGTGCTCATCTAGCGGGAGTTTCCAAAAACATTCAGTACTTC. The chain carries TRBV20-1 and TRBJ2-4; TRBD2 matches at 10 bases. This CDR3 region has 15 residues. Trimming at V came to 5 bases and at J to 2 bases, leaving 6 bases not matched to a gene. Per germline, CDR1 DFQATT and CDR2 SNEGSKA (reference sequence).

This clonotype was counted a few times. CDR3 coding DNA: TGTGCCAGCAGCGCACAGGGGAAGTCCTATGGCTACACCTTC. The encoded protein is CASSAQGKSYGYTF. The V and J genes are TRBV11-3 and TRBJ1-2, with 7 positions matching TRBD1. Trimming took 5 bases from V and 4 from J; bases not matched to a gene: 7. CDR3 length equals 14 residues. CDR1 and CDR2 (germline): SGHNT, YENEEA.

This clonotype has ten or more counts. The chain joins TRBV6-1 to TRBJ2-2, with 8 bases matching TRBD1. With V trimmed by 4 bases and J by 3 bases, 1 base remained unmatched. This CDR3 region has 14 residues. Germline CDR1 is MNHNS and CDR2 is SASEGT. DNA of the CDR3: TGTGCCAGCAGTGCGGACAGGGACACCGGGGAGCTGTTTTTT. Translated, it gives CASSADRDTGELFF.

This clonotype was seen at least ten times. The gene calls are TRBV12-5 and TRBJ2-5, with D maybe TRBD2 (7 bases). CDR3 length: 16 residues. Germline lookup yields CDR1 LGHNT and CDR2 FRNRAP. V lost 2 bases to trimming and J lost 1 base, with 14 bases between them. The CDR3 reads CASGLKRGGFQETQYF. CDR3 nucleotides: TGTGCTAGTGGTTTGAAAAGGGGGGGGTTCCAAGAGACCCAGTACTTC.

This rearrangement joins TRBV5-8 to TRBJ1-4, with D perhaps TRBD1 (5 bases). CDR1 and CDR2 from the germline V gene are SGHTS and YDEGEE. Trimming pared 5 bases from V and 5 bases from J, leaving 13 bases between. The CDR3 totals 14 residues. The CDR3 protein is CASRSTGTNEKLFF. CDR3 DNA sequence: TGTGCCAGCAGGTCGACTGGGACGAATGAAAAACTGTTTTTT. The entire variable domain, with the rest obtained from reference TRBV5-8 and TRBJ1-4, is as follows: EAGVTQSPTHLIKTRGQQATLRCSPISGHTSVYWYQQALGLGLQFLLWYDEGEERNRGNFPPRFSGRQFPNYSSELNVNALELEDSALYLCASRSTGTNEKLFFGSGTQLSVL.

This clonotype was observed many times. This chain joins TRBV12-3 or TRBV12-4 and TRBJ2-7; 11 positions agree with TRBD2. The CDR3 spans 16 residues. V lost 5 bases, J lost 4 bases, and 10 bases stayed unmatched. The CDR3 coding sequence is TGTGCCAGCAGTACCCGACTAGCGGGGTCTGATTACGAGCAGTACTTC. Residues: CASSTRLAGSDYEQYF.

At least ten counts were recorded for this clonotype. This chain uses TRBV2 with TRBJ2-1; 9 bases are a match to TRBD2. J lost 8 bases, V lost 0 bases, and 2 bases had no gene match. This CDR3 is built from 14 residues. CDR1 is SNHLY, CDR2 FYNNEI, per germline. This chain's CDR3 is CASSEALAGDEQFF. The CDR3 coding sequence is TGTGCCAGCAGTGAAGCGTTAGCGGGAGATGAGCAGTTCTTC.

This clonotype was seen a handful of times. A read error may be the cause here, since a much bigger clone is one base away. The CDR3 bases are TGTGCCAGCGGGCGACAACAGGGAGTGAACACTGAAGCTTTCTTT. Its translation: CASGRQQGVNTEAFF. The rearrangement joins TRBV6-2 or TRBV6-3 to TRBJ1-1, with TRBD1 as a possible D gene (6 bases). Germline V gene data show CDR1 as MNHEY and CDR2 as SVGEGT. V shed 8 bases and J shed 0 bases, with 16 bases lying between them. CDR3 size: 15 residues.

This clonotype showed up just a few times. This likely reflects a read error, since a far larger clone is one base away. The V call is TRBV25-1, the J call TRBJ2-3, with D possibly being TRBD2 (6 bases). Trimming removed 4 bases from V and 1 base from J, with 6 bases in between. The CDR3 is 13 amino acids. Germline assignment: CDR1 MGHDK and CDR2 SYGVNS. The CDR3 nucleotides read TGTGCCAGCAGTGTAGCGGGCACAGATACGCAGTATTTT. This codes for CASSVAGTDTQYF. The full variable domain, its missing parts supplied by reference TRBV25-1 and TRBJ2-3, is EADIYQTPRYLVIGTGKKITLECSQTMGHDKMYWYQQDPGMELHLIHYSYGVNSTEKGDLSSESTVSRIRTEHFPLTLESARPSHTSQYLCASSVAGTDTQYFGPGTRLTVL.

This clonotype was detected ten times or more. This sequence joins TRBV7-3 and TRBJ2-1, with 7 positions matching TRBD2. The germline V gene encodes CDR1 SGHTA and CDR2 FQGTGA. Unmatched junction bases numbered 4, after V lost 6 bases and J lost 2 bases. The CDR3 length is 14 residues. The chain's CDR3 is CASRLAATYNEQFF. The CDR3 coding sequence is TGTGCCAGCAGGCTAGCGGCTACCTACAATGAGCAGTTCTTC.

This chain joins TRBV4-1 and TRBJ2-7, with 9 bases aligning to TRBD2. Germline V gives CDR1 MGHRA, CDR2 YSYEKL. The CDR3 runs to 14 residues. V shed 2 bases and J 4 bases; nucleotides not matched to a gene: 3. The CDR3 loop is CASSQRSGSYEQYF. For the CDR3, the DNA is TGCGCCAGCAGCCAACGTAGCGGGAGTTACGAGCAGTACTTC.

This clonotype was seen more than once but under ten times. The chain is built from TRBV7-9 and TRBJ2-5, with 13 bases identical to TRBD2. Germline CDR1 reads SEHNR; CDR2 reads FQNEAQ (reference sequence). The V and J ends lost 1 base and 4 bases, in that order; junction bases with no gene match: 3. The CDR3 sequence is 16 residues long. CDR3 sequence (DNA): TGTGCCAGCAGCTTAGGGGGACTAGCGGGAAGAGAGACCCAGTACTTC. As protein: CASSLGGLAGRETQYF.

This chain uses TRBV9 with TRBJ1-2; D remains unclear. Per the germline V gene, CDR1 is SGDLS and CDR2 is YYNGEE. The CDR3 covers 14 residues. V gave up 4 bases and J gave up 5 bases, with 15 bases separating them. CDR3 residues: CASSPDSEIYGYTF. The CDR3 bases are TGTGCCAGCAGCCCCGATTCGGAAATTTATGGCTACACCTTC.